Sequencing of this T cell receptor (delta chain) was carried out in a study of γδ T cells in repeated Plasmodium falciparum infection. TCRdb re-analyzed the multiplex PCR reads via CATT. In the table there are more than 70,000 delta-chain clones, 0.75% to 1% of which are singletons. Flow sorting of PBMC yielded separate Vgamma9/Vdelta2+ and Vdelta2-negative gammadelta T cell populations for bulk repertoire analysis. This clone was counted between two and nine times. The protein given by TCRdb reflects a much larger clone and differs at residue 16 from this DNA's translation, likely from a read error; the protein shown is the DNA's translation. Germline assignment: CDR1 GEAIGNYY and CDR2 EKD. The CDR3 runs to 18 residues.

The sequencing sample was made of gamma-delta T cells from blood. The TCR originated in a pool of human donors (malaria-infected and uninfected, not separated). The V gene is given as TRDV2, and no J gene call is available. The CDR3, as DNA: TGTGCCTGTGACACTCTCGTTCCCTCGGTTGCACTGACCGATAAATTCATCTTT. It codes for CACDTLVPSVALTDKFIF.